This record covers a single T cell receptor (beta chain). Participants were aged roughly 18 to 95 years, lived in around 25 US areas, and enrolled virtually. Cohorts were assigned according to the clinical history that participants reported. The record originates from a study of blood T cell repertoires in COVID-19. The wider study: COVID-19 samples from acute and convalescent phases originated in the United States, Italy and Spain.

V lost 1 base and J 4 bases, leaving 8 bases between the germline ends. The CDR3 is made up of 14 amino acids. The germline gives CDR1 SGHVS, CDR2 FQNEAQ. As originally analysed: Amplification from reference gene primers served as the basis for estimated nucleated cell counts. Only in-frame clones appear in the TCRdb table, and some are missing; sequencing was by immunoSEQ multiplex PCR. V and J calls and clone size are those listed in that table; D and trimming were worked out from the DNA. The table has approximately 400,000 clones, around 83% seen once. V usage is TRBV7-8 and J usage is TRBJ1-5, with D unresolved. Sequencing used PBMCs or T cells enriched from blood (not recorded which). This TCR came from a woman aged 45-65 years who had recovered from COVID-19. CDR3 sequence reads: CASSLERRNQPQHF. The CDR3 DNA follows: TGTGCCAGCAGCTTAGAGCGAAGAAATCAGCCCCAGCATTTT. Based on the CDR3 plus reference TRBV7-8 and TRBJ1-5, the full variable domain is GAGVSQSPRYKVAKRGQDVALRCDPISGHVSLFWYQQALGQGPEFLTYFQNEAQLDKSGLPSDRFFAERPEGSVSTLKIQRTQQEDSAVYLCASSLERRNQPQHFGDGTRLSIL.